Shown below are 20 T cell receptor beta chains from a single sample sequenced in a study of CXCR3-negative and CXCR3-positive naive CD8 T cells. Researchers prepared the TRB cDNA libraries using 5' RACE with UMI labels. TCRdb re-called the 5' RACE reads and gives one entry per CDR3 protein, without DNA. There are tens of thousands of distinct CDR3 sequences in the sample, with under 2% held by the top ten. The sequencing sample was made of naive CXCR3- CD8+ T cells from blood. Subset specified: CD45RO-CCR7+CD27+CD95- naive CD8+ T cells lacking CXCR3 (TNR3-). These receptors were obtained from a human donor in good health. Some clones in this sample may be carry-over from other donors' samples.

V and J are TRBV5-1 and TRBJ2-2; TCRdb selects TRBD1, and the lack of DNA leaves this call unchecked. The CDR3 length is 16 residues. Germline CDR1 SGHRS, CDR2 YFSETQ. The CDR3 here is CASSTLGGANTGELFF.

This sequence joins TRBV3-1 and TRBJ2-5; the TCRdb call, TRBD1, lacks DNA for checking. Germline V CDR1 and CDR2: LGHDT, YNNKEL (reference sequence). The CDR3 contains 14 residues. The CDR3 sequence: CASSQLRGAETQYF.

The chain joins TRBV14 to TRBJ2-7. The CDR3 is made up of 14 amino acids. Germline V CDR1 and CDR2: SGHDN, FVKESK. This chain's CDR3 is CASSLITAAYEQYF.

This rearrangement joins TRBV7-9 to TRBJ1-1; the TCRdb call, TRBD1, lacks DNA for checking. Germline assignment: CDR1 SEHNR and CDR2 FQNEAQ (reference sequence). The length of the CDR3 is 13 residues. Here the CDR3 reads CASSLDRVTEAFF.

This rearrangement joins TRBV28 to TRBJ2-2; there is no DNA to check the TCRdb D call of TRBD2. Germline CDR1 reads MDHEN; CDR2 reads SYDVKM. CDR3 length: 17 amino acids. CDR3 residues: CASSTPSGGPNTGELFF.

This CDR3 reads CASSQGSLYEQYF. V and J are TRBV27 and TRBJ2-7; TCRdb gives TRBD1 as the D gene, but with no DNA this cannot be confirmed. Germline CDR1 is MNHEY and CDR2 is SMNVEV (reference sequence). The CDR3 spans 13 residues.

This chain connects TRBV7-8 to TRBJ2-1; TCRdb indicates TRBD1, and absent DNA this call remains unverified. CDR3 length: 14 residues. From germline, CDR1 is SGHVS and CDR2 FQNEAQ. This CDR3 is CASSFQVGGNEQFF.

The CDR3 region is CASSPGTDTYEQYF. This chain links TRBV12-3 or TRBV12-4 with TRBJ2-7; there is no DNA to check the TCRdb D call of TRBD1. The CDR3 extends over 14 amino acids.

The V gene is TRBV28, the J gene TRBJ2-1. CDR3 length: 16 residues. The germline CDR1 and CDR2 sequences are MDHEN and SYDVKM. The CDR3 loop is CASSTSGASRNNEQFF.

The chain has TRBV7-2 and TRBJ1-1; TCRdb reports TRBD1, a call that lacks DNA to check it against. The CDR3 consists of 13 residues. Per germline, CDR1 SGHTA and CDR2 FQGNSA. The chain's CDR3 is CASSPPRQGVAFF.

J is TRBJ2-1 and V is TRBV9; lacking DNA, the TRBD1 call made by TCRdb goes unchecked. This CDR3 region has 19 residues. The germline V gene encodes CDR1 SGDLS and CDR2 YYNGEE. The CDR3 sequence: CASSVSRDRGAGAENEQFF.

This chain links TRBV4-2 with TRBJ2-7; there is no DNA to check the TCRdb D call of TRBD2. Germline assignment: CDR1 LGHNA and CDR2 YNFKEQ. The CDR3 contains 15 residues. CDR3: CASSRAMELRTEQYF.

The chain couples TRBV7-9 to TRBJ2-2; TCRdb designates TRBD2, a call that cannot be tested without DNA. Germline CDR1 SEHNR, CDR2 FQNEAQ (reference sequence). The CDR3 consists of 14 residues. The CDR3 reads CASSLDYHTGELFF.

This rearrangement joins TRBV29-1 to TRBJ2-7; TCRdb lists TRBD2, though no DNA is available to test this call. Germline CDR1 reads SQVTM; CDR2 reads ANQGSEA. There are 15 residues in the CDR3. The CDR3 protein is CSVDGAGPDSYEQYF.

The chain carries TRBV20-1 and TRBJ2-1; TCRdb calls TRBD1, which cannot be checked without DNA. CDR3 length equals 17 residues. Germline loops: CDR1 DFQATT, CDR2 SNEGSKA (reference sequence). The CDR3 loop reads CSARAPPRGREANEQFF.

The gene calls are TRBV7-6 and TRBJ2-1; the TCRdb call, TRBD1, lacks DNA for checking. Germline CDR1 is SGHVS and CDR2 is FNYEAQ. The CDR3 sequence is 17 residues long. CDR3 amino acids: CASSSPSGERHYNEQFF.

The V call is TRBV7-3, the J call TRBJ2-2; TCRdb returns TRBD2, unconfirmable since there is no DNA. The germline V gene has CDR1 SGHTA and CDR2 FQGTGA. CDR3 length: 13 amino acids. CDR3 in amino acids: CASSTLGIGELFF.

The chain has TRBV6-2 or TRBV6-3 and TRBJ2-7; TCRdb returns TRBD2, unconfirmable since there is no DNA. Germline-derived CDR1 and CDR2 are MNHEY and SVGEGT. The CDR3 runs 15 residues. CDR3: CASSYTGLALYEQYF.

This chain links TRBV14 with TRBJ2-5; there is no DNA to check the TCRdb D call of TRBD1. The germline V gene encodes CDR1 SGHDN and CDR2 FVKESK. The CDR3 has 18 amino acids. This chain's CDR3 is CASSQEVGGRQRDETQYF.

V is TRBV4-3 and J is TRBJ1-2; TCRdb outputs TRBD1, but without DNA this stays unchecked. Germline V lookup: CDR1 LGHNA, CDR2 YSLEER. The CDR3 contains 15 residues. The chain's CDR3 is CASSQDGTGGYGYTF.